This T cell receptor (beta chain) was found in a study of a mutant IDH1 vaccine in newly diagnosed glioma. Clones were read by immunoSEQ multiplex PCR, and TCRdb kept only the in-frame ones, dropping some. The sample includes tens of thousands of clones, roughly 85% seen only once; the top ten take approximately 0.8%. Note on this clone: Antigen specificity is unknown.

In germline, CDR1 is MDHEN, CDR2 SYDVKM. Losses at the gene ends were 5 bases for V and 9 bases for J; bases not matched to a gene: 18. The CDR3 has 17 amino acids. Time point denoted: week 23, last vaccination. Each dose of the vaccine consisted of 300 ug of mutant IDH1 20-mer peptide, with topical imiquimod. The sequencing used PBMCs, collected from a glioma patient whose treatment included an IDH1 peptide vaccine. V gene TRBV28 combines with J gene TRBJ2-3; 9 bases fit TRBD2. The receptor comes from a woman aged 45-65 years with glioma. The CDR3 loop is CASSPSWASGDRWTQYF. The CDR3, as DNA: TGTGCCAGCAGTCCCTCGTGGGCTAGCGGGGATCGGTGGACGCAGTATTTT.